A single sample is the source of the 13 T cell receptor beta chains below, sequenced in a study of blood T cell repertoires in COVID-19 (dated by TCRdb to about 2020). Libraries were constructed by the immunoSEQ multiplex PCR assay. Not all clones reach the TCRdb copy of this immuneACCESS table, which keeps in-frame sequences only. Checked studies attribute under half of the gap to unresolved V genes and leave the rest unexplained. In all, the sample holds about 180,000 clones, and under 85% of those were seen once. The ten largest clones capture more than 8% of the sample. The sequenced material came from peripheral blood. Receptors were obtained from a woman older than 75 with acute or convalescent COVID-19.

In this sample, this clone turned up once. The chain couples TRBV28 to TRBJ2-7; tentative D call: TRBD1 (6 bases). CDR3 length: 12 residues. CDR1 is MDHEN, CDR2 SYDVKM, per germline. Trimming stripped 10 bases from V and 2 bases from J, with 12 bases between. CDR3 residues: CATRGATYEQYF. CDR3 sequence (DNA): TGTGCCACCAGGGGAGCTACCTACGAGCAGTACTTC.

The chain joins TRBV12-3 or TRBV12-4 to TRBJ1-1; TRBD1 agrees at 9 bases. Losses at the gene ends were 0 bases for V and 11 bases for J; bases not matched to a gene: 4. The CDR3 is 13 amino acids. CDR3 nucleotides: TGTGCCAGCAGTTTAGCGTGGGGGACAGGGGCTTTCTTT. Amino acids: CASSLAWGTGAFF.

This clone was recorded a few times. The CDR3 bases are TGTGCCAGCAGCTTCTGGGGCCATGACACCGGGGAGCTGTTTTTT. Its protein product is CASSFWGHDTGELFF. The rearrangement uses TRBV11-2 and TRBJ2-2; D is possibly TRBD1 (5 bases). V was shortened by 3 bases and J by 3 bases, with 11 bases between the two germline ends. Germline lookup yields CDR1 SGHAT and CDR2 FQNNGV. The length of the CDR3 is 15 residues.

This clone was counted between two and nine times. CDR3 residues: CASSPGTGAHRQFF. The CDR3 DNA follows: TGTGCCAGCAGCCCCGGGACAGGGGCCCACCGTCAGTTCTTC. V gene TRBV7-3 combines with J gene TRBJ2-1; 10 bases agree with TRBD1. The germline V gene has CDR1 SGHTA and CDR2 FQGTGA. Germline trimming cut 5 bases from V and 13 bases from J; bases unmatched to any gene: 11. The CDR3 contains 14 residues.

This clone has a handful of counts. V is TRBV9 and J is TRBJ2-2, with 7 bases matching TRBD2. Germline V gene lookup returns CDR1 SGDLS and CDR2 YYNGEE. The CDR3 has 14 amino acids. With 7 bases clipped from V and 4 bases from J, the junction kept 7 bases outside the gene matches. CDR3 nucleotide sequence: TGTGCCAGCGGGAGGGGTCTATTCACCGGGGAGCTGTTTTTT. Translated: CASGRGLFTGELFF.

V usage is TRBV29-1 and J usage is TRBJ1-5; no definite D call. CDR3 length equals 13 residues. V was cut by 5 bases and J by 5 bases, with 13 bases left in between. Germline CDR1 SQVTM, CDR2 ANQGSEA. The CDR3, as DNA: TGCAGCGTTCGAGGGCGTTACGATCAGCCCCAGCATTTT. It is translated as CSVRGRYDQPQHF.

The gene calls are TRBV5-5 and TRBJ1-5, with 8 bases identical to TRBD1. Germline trimming cut 4 bases from V and 1 base from J; bases unmatched to any gene: 4. The CDR3 consists of 15 residues. The V gene's germline CDR1 is SGHKS and CDR2 YYEKEE (reference sequence). The CDR3 DNA reads as TGTGCCAGCAGCCAATGGACAGGGAGCAATCAGCCCCAGCATTTT. It specifies CASSQWTGSNQPQHF. Using reference TRBV5-5 and TRBJ1-5 for the parts outside the CDR3, the full variable domain is DAGVTQSPTHLIKTRGQQVTLRCSPISGHKSVSWYQQVLGQGPQFIFQYYEKEERGRGNFPDRFSARQFPNYSSELNVNALLLGDSALYLCASSQWTGSNQPQHFGDGTRLSIL.

The chain has TRBV29-1 and TRBJ1-5; TRBD1 might be the D (5 bases). CDR1 and CDR2 (germline): SQVTM, ANQGSEA. The germline V and J ends were trimmed by 4 bases and 0 bases, with 7 bases remaining between them. The CDR3 loop spans 13 amino acids. The CDR3 nucleotides are TGCAGCGTTGGACAGAATAGCAATCAGCCCCAGCATTTT. Translation gives CSVGQNSNQPQHF.

V is TRBV6-5 and J is TRBJ1-1; TRBD1 agrees at 10 bases. This CDR3 has 15 amino acids. V shed 6 bases and J 1 base; nucleotides not matched to a gene: 5. Germline-derived CDR1 and CDR2 are MNHEY and SVGAGI. The DNA for the CDR3 is TGTGCCAGCAGCCGGGACAGGGGCACGAACACTGAAGCTTTCTTT. Translated: CASSRDRGTNTEAFF.

This chain links TRBV7-2 with TRBJ1-1; 9 bases align to TRBD1. The CDR3 spans 14 residues. CDR1 is SGHTA, CDR2 FQGNSA, per germline. With 5 bases clipped from V and 4 bases from J, the junction kept 5 bases outside the gene matches. The CDR3 nucleotides are TGTGCCAGCAGCAGAAAGACAGGGGGCACTGAAGCTTTCTTT. It is translated as CASSRKTGGTEAFF.

The rearrangement links TRBV5-1 to TRBJ2-3; the match to TRBD2 covers 13 bases. The germline V gene has CDR1 SGHRS and CDR2 YFSETQ. The trim removed 4 bases at V and 1 base at J, leaving 6 bases unmatched. The CDR3 has 17 amino acids. DNA for the CDR3: TGCGCCAGCAGCATCACCGGGACTAGCGGGGGCACAGATACGCAGTATTTT. It translates to CASSITGTSGGTDTQYF.

This rearrangement joins TRBV19 to TRBJ2-3; D is unresolved. The CDR3 has 14 amino acids. CDR1 LNHDA and CDR2 SQIVND come from the germline V gene (reference sequence). Trimming took off 2 bases at V and 5 bases at J, with 11 bases between the two ends. This chain's CDR3 is CASSISPPGDTQYF. The CDR3, as DNA: TGTGCCAGTAGTATAAGCCCACCTGGAGATACGCAGTATTTT. Full variable domain (missing parts from reference TRBV19 and TRBJ2-3): DGGITQSPKYLFRKEGQNVTLSCEQNLNHDAMYWYRQDPGQGLRLIYYSQIVNDFQKGDIAEGYSVSREKKESFPLTVTSAQKNPTAFYLCASSISPPGDTQYFGPGTRLTVL.

This chain joins TRBV3-1 (or the pseudogene TRBV3-2) and TRBJ2-5; 11 positions match TRBD2. Germline V gene lookup returns CDR1 LGHDT and CDR2 YNNKEL (reference sequence). V lost 6 bases and J lost 4; bases outside the gene matches: 10. The CDR3 totals 16 residues. Written as DNA, the CDR3 is TGTGCCAGCAGACCTACTAGCGGGAGCGTGGGAGAGACCCAGTACTTC. It specifies CASRPTSGSVGETQYF.